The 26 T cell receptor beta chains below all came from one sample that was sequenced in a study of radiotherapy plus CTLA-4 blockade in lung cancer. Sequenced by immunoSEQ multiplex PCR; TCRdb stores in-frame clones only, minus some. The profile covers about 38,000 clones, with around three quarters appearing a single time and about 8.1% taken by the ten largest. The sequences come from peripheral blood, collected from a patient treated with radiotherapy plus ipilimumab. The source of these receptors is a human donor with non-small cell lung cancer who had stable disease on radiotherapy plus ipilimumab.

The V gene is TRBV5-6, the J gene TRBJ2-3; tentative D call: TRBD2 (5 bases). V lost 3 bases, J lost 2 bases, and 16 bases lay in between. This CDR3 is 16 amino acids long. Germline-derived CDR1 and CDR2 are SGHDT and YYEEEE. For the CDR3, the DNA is TGTGCCAGCAGCTCGGGATCCAGGCACTACACAGATACGCAGTATTTT. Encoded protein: CASSSGSRHYTDTQYF.

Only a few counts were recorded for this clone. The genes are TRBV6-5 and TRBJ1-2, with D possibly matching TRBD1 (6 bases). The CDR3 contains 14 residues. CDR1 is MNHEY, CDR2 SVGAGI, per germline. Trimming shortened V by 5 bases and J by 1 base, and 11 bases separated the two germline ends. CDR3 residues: CASSPGRGNYGYTF. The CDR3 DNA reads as TGTGCCAGCAGTCCAGGCAGGGGTAACTATGGCTACACCTTC.

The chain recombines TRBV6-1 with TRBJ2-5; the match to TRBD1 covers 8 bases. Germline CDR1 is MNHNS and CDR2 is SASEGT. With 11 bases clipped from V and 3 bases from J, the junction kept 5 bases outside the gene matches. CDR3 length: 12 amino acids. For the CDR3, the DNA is TGTGCCGGAAGGACAGGGAAAGAGACCCAGTACTTC. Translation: CAGRTGKETQYF.

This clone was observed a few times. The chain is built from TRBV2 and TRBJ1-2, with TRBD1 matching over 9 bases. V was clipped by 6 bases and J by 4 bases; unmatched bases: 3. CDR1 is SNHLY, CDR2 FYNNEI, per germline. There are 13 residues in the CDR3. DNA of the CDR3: TGTGCCAGCAGGGACAGGGGTAGCTATGGCTACACCTTC. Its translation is CASRDRGSYGYTF.

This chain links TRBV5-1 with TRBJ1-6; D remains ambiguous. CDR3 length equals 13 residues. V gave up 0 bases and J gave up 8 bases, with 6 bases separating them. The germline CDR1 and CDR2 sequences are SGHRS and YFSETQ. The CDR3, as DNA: TGCGCCAGCAGCTTGGAGGTTGATTCACCCCTCCACTTT. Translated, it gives CASSLEVDSPLHF.

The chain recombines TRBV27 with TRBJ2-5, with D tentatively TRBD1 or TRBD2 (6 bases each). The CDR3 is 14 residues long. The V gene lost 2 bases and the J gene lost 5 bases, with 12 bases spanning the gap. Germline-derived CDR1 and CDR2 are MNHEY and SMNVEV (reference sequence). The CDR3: CASSLGGLGETQYF. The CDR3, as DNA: TGTGCCAGCAGTTTAGGGGGGCTCGGCGAGACCCAGTACTTC.

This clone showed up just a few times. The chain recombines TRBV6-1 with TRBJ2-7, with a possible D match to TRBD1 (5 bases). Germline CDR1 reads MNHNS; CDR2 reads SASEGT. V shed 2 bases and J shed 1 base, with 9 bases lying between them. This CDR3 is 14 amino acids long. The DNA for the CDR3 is TGTGCCAGCAGTGAAAGCCAGGGATCCTACGAGCAGTACGTC. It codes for CASSESQGSYEQYV.

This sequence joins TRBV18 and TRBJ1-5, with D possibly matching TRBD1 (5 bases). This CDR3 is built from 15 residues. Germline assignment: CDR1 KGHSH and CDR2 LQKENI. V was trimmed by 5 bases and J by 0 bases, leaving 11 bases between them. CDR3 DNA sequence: TGTGCCAGCTCAGTTGGGGGTCTTAGCAATCAGCCCCAGCATTTT. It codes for CASSVGGLSNQPQHF.

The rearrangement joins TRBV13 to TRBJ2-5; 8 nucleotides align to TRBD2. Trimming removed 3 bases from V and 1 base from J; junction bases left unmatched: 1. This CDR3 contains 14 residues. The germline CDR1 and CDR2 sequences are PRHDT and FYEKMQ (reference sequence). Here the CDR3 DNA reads TGTGCCAGCAGCTTTAGCGGGGCCCAAGAGACCCAGTACTTC. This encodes CASSFSGAQETQYF.

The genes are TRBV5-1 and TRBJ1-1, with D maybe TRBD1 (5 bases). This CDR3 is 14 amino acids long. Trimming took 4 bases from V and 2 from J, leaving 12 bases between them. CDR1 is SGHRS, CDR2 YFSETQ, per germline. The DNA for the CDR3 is TGCGCCAGCAGCGCTAAGACAGACAACACTGAAGCTTTCTTT. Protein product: CASSAKTDNTEAFF.

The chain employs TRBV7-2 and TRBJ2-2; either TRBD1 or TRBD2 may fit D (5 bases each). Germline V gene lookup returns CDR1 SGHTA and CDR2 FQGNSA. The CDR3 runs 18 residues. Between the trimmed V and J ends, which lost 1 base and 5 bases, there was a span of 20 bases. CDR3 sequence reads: CASSLGPNRRGPTGELFF. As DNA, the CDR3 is TGTGCCAGCAGCTTAGGCCCTAATAGACGGGGCCCTACCGGGGAGCTGTTTTTT.

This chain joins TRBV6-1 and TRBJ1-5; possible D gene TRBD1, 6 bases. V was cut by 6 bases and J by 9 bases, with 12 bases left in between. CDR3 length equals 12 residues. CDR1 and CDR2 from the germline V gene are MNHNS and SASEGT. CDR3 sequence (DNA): TGTGCCAGCAGGGCAGACAGGCCGCCCCAGCATTTT. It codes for CASRADRPPQHF.

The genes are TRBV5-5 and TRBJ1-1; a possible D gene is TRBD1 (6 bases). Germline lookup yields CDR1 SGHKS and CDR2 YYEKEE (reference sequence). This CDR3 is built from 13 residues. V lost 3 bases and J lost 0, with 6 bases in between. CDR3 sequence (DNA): TGTGCCAGCAGCTGGGACATGAACACTGAAGCTTTCTTT. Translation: CASSWDMNTEAFF.

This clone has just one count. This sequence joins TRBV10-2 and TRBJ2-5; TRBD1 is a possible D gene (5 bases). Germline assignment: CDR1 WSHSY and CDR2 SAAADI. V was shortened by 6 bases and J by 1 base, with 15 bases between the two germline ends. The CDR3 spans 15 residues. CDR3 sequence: CASRAHRTLQETQYF. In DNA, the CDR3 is TGCGCCAGCAGAGCCCACCGGACACTCCAAGAGACCCAGTACTTC.

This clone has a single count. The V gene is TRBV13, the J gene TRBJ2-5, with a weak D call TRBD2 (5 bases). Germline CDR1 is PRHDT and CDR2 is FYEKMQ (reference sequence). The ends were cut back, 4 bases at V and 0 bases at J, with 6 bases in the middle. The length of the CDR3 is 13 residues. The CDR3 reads CASSSGDQETQYF. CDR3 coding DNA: TGTGCCAGCAGCTCCGGGGACCAAGAGACCCAGTACTTC. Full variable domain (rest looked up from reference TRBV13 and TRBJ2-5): AAGVIQSPRHLIKEKRETATLKCYPIPRHDTVYWYQQGPGQDPQFLISFYEKMQSDKGSIPDRFSAQQFSDYHSELNMSSLELGDSALYFCASSSGDQETQYFGPGTRLLVL.

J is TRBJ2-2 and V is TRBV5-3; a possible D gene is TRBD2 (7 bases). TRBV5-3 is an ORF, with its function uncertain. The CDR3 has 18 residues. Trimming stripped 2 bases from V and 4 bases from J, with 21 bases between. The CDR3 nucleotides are TGTGCCAGAAGCTTCCCGAGGGTATGGGGGGGGGCCACCGGGGAGCTGTTTTTT. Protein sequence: CARSFPRVWGGATGELFF.

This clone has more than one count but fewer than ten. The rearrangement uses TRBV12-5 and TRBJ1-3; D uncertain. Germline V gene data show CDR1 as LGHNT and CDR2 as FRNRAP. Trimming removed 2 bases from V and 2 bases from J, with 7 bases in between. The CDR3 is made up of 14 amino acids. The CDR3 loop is CASGLRTAGNTIYF. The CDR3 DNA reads TGTGCTAGTGGTTTGAGGACCGCTGGAAACACCATATATTTT.

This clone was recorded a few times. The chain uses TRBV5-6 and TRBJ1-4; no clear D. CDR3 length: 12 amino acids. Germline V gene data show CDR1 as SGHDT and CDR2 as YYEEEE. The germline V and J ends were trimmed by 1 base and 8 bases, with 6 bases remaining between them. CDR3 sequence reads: CASSLSPEKLFF. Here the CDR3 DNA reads TGTGCCAGCAGCTTGTCTCCGGAAAAACTGTTTTTT.

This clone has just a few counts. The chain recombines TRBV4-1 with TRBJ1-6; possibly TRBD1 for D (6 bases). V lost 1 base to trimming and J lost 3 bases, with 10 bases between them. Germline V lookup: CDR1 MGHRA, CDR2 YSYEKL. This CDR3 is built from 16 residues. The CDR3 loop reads CASSQVRGNYNSPLHF. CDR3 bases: TGCGCCAGCAGCCAAGTAAGGGGGAACTATAATTCACCCCTCCACTTT.

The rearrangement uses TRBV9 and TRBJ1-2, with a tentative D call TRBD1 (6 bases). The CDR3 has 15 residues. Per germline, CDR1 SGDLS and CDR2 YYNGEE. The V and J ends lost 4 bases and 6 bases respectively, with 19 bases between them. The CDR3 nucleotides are TGTGCCAGCAGCCCGGAGACGGTCAGGGGCAATGGCTACACCTTC. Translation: CASSPETVRGNGYTF.

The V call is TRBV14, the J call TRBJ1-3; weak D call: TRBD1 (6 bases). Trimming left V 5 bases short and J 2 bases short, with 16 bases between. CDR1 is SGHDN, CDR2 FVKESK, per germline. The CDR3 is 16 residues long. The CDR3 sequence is CASSLGGEKTGNTIYF. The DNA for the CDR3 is TGTGCCAGCAGCTTAGGGGGGGAGAAGACTGGAAACACCATATATTTT.

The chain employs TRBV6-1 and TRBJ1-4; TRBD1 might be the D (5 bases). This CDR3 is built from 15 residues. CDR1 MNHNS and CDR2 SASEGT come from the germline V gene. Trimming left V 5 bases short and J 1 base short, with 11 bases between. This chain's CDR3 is CASSQSTGTNEKLFF. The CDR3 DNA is TGTGCCAGCAGTCAGTCCACAGGAACTAATGAAAAACTGTTTTTT.

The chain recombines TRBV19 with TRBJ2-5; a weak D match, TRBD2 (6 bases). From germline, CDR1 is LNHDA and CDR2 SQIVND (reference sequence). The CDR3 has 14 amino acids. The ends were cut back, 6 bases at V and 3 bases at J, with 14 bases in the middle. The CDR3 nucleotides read TGTGCCAGTAGGAACGCAGGGACTGAAGAGACCCAGTACTTC. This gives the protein CASRNAGTEETQYF.

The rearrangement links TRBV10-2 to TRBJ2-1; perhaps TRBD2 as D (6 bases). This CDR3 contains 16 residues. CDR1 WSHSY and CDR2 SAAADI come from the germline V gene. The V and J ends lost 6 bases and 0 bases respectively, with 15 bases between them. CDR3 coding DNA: TGCGCCAGCAGGAGGAGGCGGGGCAGCTCCTACAATGAGCAGTTCTTC. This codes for CASRRRRGSSYNEQFF.

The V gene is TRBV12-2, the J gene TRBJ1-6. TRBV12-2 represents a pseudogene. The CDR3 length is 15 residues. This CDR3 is CASRFRPGNNSPLHF. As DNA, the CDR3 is TGTGCAAGTCGCTTTCGACCCGGTAACAATTCACCCCTCCACTTT.

This chain's CDR3 is CASSLVERDGEQFF. The CDR3 nucleotides read TGTGCCAGCAGCTTAGTGGAAAGGGATGGTGAGCAGTTCTTC. V is TRBV11-3 and J is TRBJ2-1; no clear D. This CDR3 has 14 residues. V lost 1 base and J lost 9, with 13 bases in between. Germline V gives CDR1 SGHNT, CDR2 YENEEA.